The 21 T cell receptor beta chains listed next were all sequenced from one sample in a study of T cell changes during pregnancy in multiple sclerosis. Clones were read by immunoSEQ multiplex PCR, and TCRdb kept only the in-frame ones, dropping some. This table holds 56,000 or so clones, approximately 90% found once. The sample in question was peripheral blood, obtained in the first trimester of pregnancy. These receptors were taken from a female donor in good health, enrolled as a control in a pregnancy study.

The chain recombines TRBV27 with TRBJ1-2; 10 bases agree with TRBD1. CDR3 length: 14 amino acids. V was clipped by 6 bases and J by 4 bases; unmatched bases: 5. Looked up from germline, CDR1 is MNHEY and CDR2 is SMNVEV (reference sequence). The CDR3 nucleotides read TGTGCCAGCAGATACGGGACAGGGGTCTATGGCTACACCTTC. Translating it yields CASRYGTGVYGYTF.

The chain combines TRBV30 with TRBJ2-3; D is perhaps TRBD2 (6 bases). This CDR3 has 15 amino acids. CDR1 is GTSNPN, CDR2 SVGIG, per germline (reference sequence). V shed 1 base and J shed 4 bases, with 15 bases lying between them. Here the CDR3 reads CAWSALLRLADTQYF. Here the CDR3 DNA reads TGTGCCTGGAGTGCCCTTCTCCGACTAGCAGATACGCAGTATTTT.

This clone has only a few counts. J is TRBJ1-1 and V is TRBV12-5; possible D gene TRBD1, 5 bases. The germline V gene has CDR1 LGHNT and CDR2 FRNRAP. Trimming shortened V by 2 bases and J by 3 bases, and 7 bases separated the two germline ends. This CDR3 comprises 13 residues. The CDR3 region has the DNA TGTGCTAGTGGTTTGCTCAGGGACACTGAAGCTTTCTTT. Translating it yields CASGLLRDTEAFF.

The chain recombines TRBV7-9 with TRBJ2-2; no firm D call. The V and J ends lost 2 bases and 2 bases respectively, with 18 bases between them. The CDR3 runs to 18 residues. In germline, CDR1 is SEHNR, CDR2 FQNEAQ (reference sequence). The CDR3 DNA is TGTGCCAGCAGCTTAAGTTCCCGTCCGGTTCTCAACACCGGGGAGCTGTTTTTT. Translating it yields CASSLSSRPVLNTGELFF.

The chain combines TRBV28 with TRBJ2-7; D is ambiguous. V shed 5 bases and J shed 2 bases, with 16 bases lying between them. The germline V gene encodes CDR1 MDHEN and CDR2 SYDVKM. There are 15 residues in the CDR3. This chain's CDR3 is CASSPAPDTAYEQYF. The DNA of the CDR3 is TGTGCCAGCAGTCCCGCCCCCGACACAGCCTACGAGCAGTACTTC.

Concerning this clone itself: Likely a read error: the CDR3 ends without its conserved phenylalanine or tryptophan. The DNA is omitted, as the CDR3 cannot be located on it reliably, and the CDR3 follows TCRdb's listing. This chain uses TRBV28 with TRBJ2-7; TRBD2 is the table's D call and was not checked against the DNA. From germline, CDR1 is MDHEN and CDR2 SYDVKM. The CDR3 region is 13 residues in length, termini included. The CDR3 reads CASSPLGLAGILL.

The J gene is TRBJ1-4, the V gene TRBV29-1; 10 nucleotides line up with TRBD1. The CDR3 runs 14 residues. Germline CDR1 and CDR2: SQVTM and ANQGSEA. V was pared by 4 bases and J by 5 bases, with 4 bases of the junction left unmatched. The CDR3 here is CSVGDRGPNEKLFF. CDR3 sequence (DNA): TGCAGCGTTGGGGACAGGGGCCCCAATGAAAAACTGTTTTTT.

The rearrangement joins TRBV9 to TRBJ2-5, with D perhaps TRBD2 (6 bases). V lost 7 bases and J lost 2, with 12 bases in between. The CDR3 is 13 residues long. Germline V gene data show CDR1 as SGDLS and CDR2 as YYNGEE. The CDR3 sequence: CASAGLSQETQYF. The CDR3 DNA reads TGTGCCAGCGCGGGACTGTCACAAGAGACCCAGTACTTC.

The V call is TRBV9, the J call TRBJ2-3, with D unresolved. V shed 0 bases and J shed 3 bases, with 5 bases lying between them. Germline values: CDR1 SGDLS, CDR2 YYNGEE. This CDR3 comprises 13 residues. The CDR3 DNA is TGTGCCAGCAGCGTAGGCCAGACAGATACGCAGTATTTT. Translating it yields CASSVGQTDTQYF.

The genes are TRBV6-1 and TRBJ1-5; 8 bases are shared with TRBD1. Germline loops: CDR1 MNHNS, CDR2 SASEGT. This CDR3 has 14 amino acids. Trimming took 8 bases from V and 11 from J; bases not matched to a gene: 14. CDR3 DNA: TGTGCCAGCTGGGGGTTCAGGGGGCATCCGGCCCAGCATTTT. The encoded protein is CASWGFRGHPAQHF.

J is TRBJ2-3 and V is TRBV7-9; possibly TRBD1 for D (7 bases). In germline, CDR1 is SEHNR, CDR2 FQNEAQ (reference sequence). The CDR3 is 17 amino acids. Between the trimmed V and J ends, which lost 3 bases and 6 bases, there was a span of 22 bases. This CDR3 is CASSFAGGLLVWDTQYF. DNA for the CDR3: TGTGCCAGCAGCTTCGCAGGGGGGCTACTGGTTTGGGATACGCAGTATTTT.

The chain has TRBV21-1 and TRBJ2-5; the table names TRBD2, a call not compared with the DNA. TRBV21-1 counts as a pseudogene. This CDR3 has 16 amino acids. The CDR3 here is CASSKISGRALETQYF. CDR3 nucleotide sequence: TGTGCCAGCAGCAAGATCAGCGGGAGGGCCCTAGAGACCCAGTACTTC.

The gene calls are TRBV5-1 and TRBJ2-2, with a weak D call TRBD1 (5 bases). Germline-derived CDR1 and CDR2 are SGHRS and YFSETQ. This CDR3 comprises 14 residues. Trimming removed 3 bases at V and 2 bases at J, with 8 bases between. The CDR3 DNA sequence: TGCGCCAGCAGCTCTGACAGTAACACCGGGGAGCTGTTTTTT. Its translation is CASSSDSNTGELFF.

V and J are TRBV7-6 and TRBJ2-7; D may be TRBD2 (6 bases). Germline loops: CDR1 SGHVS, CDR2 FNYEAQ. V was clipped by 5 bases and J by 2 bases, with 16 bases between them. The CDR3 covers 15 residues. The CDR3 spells CASSLRGGGAYEQYF. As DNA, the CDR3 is TGTGCCAGCAGCCTTCGGGGCGGAGGGGCCTACGAGCAGTACTTC. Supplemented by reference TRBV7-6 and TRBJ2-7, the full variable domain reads GAGVSQSPRYKVTKRGQDVALRCDPISGHVSLYWYRQALGQGPEFLTYFNYEAQQDKSGLPNDRFSAERPEGSISTLTIQRTEQRDSAMYRCASSLRGGGAYEQYFGPGTRLTVT.

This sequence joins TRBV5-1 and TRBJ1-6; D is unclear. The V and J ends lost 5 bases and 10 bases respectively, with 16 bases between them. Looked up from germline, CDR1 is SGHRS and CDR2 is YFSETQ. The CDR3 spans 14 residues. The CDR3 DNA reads TGCGCCAGCAGTCCGGAGGCTAAGATGTCACCCCTCCACTTT. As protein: CASSPEAKMSPLHF.

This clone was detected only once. The DNA for the CDR3 is TGTGCCAGCAGCTTAGGGGACAGCTTCTACGAGCAGTACTTC. It translates to CASSLGDSFYEQYF. The chain combines TRBV5-8 with TRBJ2-7; 7 nucleotides match TRBD1. The CDR3 is 14 residues long. With 2 bases clipped from V and 3 bases from J, the junction kept 5 bases outside the gene matches. CDR1 and CDR2 from the germline V gene are SGHTS and YDEGEE.

The CDR3 DNA reads TGCGCCAGCAGCTGGGGAGGAAACACCGGGGAGCTGTTTTTT. Translation: CASSWGGNTGELFF. This rearrangement joins TRBV5-1 to TRBJ2-2, with D possibly being TRBD2 (6 bases). CDR1 is SGHRS and CDR2 is YFSETQ in the germline V gene. The CDR3 has 14 residues. The V end was cut by 3 bases, the J end by 2 bases, with 8 bases between.

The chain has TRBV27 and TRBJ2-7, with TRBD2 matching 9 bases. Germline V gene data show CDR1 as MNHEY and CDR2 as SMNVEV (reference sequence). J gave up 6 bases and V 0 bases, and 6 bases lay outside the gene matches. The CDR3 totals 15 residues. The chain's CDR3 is CASSLSGGRAPEQYF. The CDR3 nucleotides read TGTGCCAGCAGTTTATCCGGCGGGAGGGCCCCCGAGCAGTACTTC.

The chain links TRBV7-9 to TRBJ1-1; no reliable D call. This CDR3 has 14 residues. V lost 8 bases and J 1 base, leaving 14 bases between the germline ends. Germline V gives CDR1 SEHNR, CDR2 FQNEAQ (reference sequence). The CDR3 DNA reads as TGTGCCAGCCTTCCGCCAGGCCGGAACACTGAAGCTTTCTTT. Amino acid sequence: CASLPPGRNTEAFF.

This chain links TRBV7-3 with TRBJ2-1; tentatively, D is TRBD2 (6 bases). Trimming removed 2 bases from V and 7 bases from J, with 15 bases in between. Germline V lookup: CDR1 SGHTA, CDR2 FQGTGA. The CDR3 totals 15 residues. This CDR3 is CASSLGGSAENEQFF. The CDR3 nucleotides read TGTGCCAGCAGCTTAGGGGGGTCTGCGGAAAATGAGCAGTTCTTC.

The chain's CDR3 is CASSFLFRDEQYF. DNA for the CDR3: TGTGCCAGCAGCTTCCTCTTCCGGGACGAGCAGTACTTC. V is TRBV5-5 and J is TRBJ2-7; D unresolved. This CDR3 contains 13 residues. The germline V gene encodes CDR1 SGHKS and CDR2 YYEKEE (reference sequence). Trimming removed 2 bases from V and 5 bases from J, with 11 bases in between.